This paragraph covers one TCR beta chain sequence. The data were taken from a study of blood T cell repertoires in COVID-19. CDR1 and CDR2 (germline): SQVTM, ANQGSEA. With V trimmed by 5 bases and J by 5 bases, 7 bases remained unmatched. The CDR3 spans 13 residues. The assay was immunoSEQ multiplex PCR, and TCRdb's table has in-frame clones only and misses some. Here the sample spans roughly 200,000 clones, approximately 90% being singletons. The sample taken for sequencing was peripheral blood. The chain joins TRBV29-1 to TRBJ1-1; 8 bases are a match to TRBD1. The clonotype was recovered from a woman aged 45-59 years with COVID-19, enrolled during active disease. The CDR3 loop reads CSVSRTGGTEAFF. CDR3 DNA: TGCAGCGTTTCGCGAACAGGGGGGACTGAAGCTTTCTTT. Full variable domain (remainder filled in from reference TRBV29-1 and TRBJ1-1): SAVISQKPSRDICQRGTSLTIQCQVDSQVTMMFWYRQQPGQSLTLIATANQGSEATYESGFVIDKFPISRPNLTFSTLTVSNMSPEDSSIYLCSVSRTGGTEAFFGQGTRLTVV.